This entry describes one T cell receptor beta chain. The antigen remains undetermined. Sequencing used immunoSEQ multiplex PCR; TCRdb keeps in-frame clones, though not all of them. The sample holds 200,000 to 250,000 clones, 79% seen once. These data come from a study of cytotoxic CD8 clonotypes in ibrutinib-treated CLL. Overall study: The patient breakdown showed some eleven relapsed/refractory and some 16 treatment-naive cases, with some 17 IGHV unmutated. Regarding the study as a whole: Rare overall, public clonotypes shrank or held steady under therapy.

Germline V gene sequence: CDR1 SGHVS, CDR2 FQNEAQ. Trimming removed 1 base at V and 5 bases at J, with 12 bases between. This CDR3 is built from 14 residues. Sample: PBMCs, taken after 12 months of ibrutinib treatment. The sequence was collected from a human donor with chronic lymphocytic leukemia. The rearrangement uses TRBV7-8 and TRBJ2-7, with unresolved D. CDR3 in amino acids: CASSLDSVRDEQYF. The CDR3 bases are TGTGCCAGCAGCTTAGACTCAGTCCGTGACGAGCAGTACTTC.